These 2 T cell receptor beta chains originate from one sample sequenced in a study of blood T cell repertoires in COVID-19. The protocol was immunoSEQ multiplex PCR, while the TCRdb copy is restricted to in-frame clones and leaves out a portion. The sample holds some 220,000 clones, almost 85% seen once. The sample consisted of peripheral blood. All receptors derive from a woman aged 70 to 79 with COVID-19, enrolled during active disease.

The genes are TRBV5-8 and TRBJ2-7; 10 nucleotides align to TRBD1. The CDR3 spans 14 residues. Trimming at V came to 7 bases and at J to 5 bases, leaving 9 bases not matched to a gene. CDR1 is SGHTS and CDR2 is YDEGEE in the germline V gene. Here the CDR3 reads CASHRRTGGNEQYF. The CDR3 bases are TGTGCCAGCCACCGCAGGACAGGGGGAAACGAGCAGTACTTC.

The chain employs TRBV15 and TRBJ2-3; TRBD1 is a possible D gene (5 bases). V lost 3 bases, J lost 8 bases, and 9 bases lay in between. The CDR3 runs to 12 residues. Germline V gene lookup returns CDR1 LNHNV and CDR2 YYDKDF (reference sequence). CDR3 residues: CATSRDQGTQYF. In DNA form, the CDR3 reads TGTGCCACCAGCAGGGATCAGGGTACGCAGTATTTT.